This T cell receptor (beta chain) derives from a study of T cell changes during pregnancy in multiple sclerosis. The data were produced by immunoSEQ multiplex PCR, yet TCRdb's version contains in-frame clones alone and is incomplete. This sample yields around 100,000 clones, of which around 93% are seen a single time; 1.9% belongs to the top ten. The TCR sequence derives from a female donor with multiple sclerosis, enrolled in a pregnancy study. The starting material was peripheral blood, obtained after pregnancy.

CDR3 sequence reads: CASSFQSGWPNQPQHF. CDR3 DNA sequence: TGTGCCAGCAGTTTCCAATCAGGGTGGCCCAATCAGCCCCAGCATTTT. The chain carries TRBV7-2 and TRBJ1-5, with D perhaps TRBD1 (5 bases). The CDR3 length is 16 residues. Germline CDR1 is SGHTA and CDR2 is FQGNSA. Trimming removed 6 bases from V and 3 bases from J, with 18 bases in between.